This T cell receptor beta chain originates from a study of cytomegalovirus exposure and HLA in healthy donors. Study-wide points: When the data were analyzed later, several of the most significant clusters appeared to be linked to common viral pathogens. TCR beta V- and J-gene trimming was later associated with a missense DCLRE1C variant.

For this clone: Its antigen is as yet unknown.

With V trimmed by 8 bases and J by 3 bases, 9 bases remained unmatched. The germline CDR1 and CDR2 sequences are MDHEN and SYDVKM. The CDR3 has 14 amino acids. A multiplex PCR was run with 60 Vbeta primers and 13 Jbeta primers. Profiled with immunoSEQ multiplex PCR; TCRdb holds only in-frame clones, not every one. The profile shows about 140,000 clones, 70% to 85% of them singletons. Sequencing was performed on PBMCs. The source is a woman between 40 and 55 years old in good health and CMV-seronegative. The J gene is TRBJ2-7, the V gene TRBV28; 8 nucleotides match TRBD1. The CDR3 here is CASGRTGQNYEQYF. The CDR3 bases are TGTGCCAGCGGGAGGACAGGGCAGAACTACGAGCAGTACTTC.